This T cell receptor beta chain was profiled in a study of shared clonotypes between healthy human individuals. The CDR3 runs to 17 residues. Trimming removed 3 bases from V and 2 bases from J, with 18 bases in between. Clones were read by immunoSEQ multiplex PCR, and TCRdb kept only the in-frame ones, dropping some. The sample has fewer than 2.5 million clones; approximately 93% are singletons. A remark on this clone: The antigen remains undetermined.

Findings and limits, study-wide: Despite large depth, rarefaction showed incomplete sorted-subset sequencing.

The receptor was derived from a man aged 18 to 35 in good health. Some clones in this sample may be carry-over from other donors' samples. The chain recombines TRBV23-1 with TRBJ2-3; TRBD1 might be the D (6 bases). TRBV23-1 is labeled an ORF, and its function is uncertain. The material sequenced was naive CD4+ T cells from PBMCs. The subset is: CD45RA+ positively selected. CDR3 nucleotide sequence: TGCGCCAGCAGTCAGAGCCGCCAGGGGAAATTCACAGATACGCAGTATTTT. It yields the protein CASSQSRQGKFTDTQYF.